This T cell receptor (beta chain) was retrieved from a study of tumor-infiltrating lymphocytes in localized non-small cell lung cancer. Turning to the study itself: Tumor tissue and non-adjacent uninvolved lung came from each patient.

V was cut by 3 bases and J by 5 bases, with 13 bases left in between. The CDR3 spans 14 residues. CDR1 and CDR2 (germline): MNHEY, SMNVEV (reference sequence). Profiled with immunoSEQ multiplex PCR; TCRdb holds only in-frame clones, not every one. The table has over 10,000 clones, about 67% seen once; the top ten hold 8% to 13%. As regards this clone: Its target is not known.

Study-level results: TCRbeta sequencing showed higher T cell infiltration in tumors than uninvolved lung. IM1 and IM2 tumors showed no difference in T-cell fraction. Different pieces of the same tissue were used for each assay.

The sequence came from a human donor with non-small cell lung cancer. The specimen was uninvolved lung tissue not adjacent to the tumor. The rearrangement links TRBV27 to TRBJ1-2, with D uncertain. The chain's CDR3 is CASSLAPMTYGYTF. CDR3 bases: TGTGCCAGCAGTTTGGCCCCGATGACGTATGGCTACACCTTC.